This TCR beta chain was recorded in a study of patients and donors after allogeneic stem cell transplantation. V lost 0 bases, J lost 5 bases, and 8 bases lay in between. The germline gives CDR1 MNHEY, CDR2 SVGEGT. CDR3 size: 15 residues. One entry per CDR3 protein, called by TCRdb with MiXCR from the RT-PCR reads. The sample has around 82,000 distinct CDR3 sequences; 4.5% to 5% are singletons. Material: blood, either unsorted or a sorted T cell fraction (not recorded which). The chain has TRBV6-2 or TRBV6-3 and TRBJ2-6, with D tentatively TRBD2 (5 bases). This clonotype was sampled from a human donor who was either an allogeneic HSCT recipient or a stem cell or donor lymphocyte infusion donor (not recorded which). It is not recorded whose cells these are; they may come from a transplant donor. Here the CDR3 reads CASSYSGGRANVLTF. The DNA for the CDR3 is TGTGCCAGCAGTTACTCAGGAGGTAGGGCCAACGTCCTGACTTTC.